The 12 T cell receptor beta chains below were found in one sample sequenced in a study of cytotoxic CD8 clonotypes in ibrutinib-treated CLL. TCRdb's table, derived via immunoSEQ multiplex PCR, lists solely in-frame clones and lacks some. Of tens of thousands of clones listed, around 68% were seen once; the top ten hold 43%. The sequenced sample was PBMCs, obtained after 12 months of ibrutinib treatment. The receptors stem from a human donor with chronic lymphocytic leukemia.

V gene TRBV9 combines with J gene TRBJ1-1, with 9 bases fitting TRBD1. The J segment lost 0 bases and the V segment lost 1 base, leaving 7 bases of the junction unmatched. From germline, CDR1 is SGDLS and CDR2 YYNGEE. This CDR3 spans 17 amino acids. The DNA for the CDR3 is TGTGCCAGCAGCGTAAGGGACAGGGACAATATGAACACTGAAGCTTTCTTT. This codes for CASSVRDRDNMNTEAFF.

This clone has only a few counts. The chain recombines TRBV19 with TRBJ2-2; D possibly corresponds to TRBD2 (6 bases). This CDR3 comprises 16 residues. Per germline, CDR1 LNHDA and CDR2 SQIVND (reference sequence). Trimming cost V 5 bases and J 2 bases, with 15 bases left between them. The CDR3 DNA reads as TGTGCCAGTAGTGGAGGGCCCAAACAAAACACCGGGGAGCTGTTTTTT. Amino acid sequence: CASSGGPKQNTGELFF.

This chain uses TRBV6-5 with TRBJ2-7; TRBD1 is a possible D gene (6 bases). The CDR3 covers 13 residues. Per germline, CDR1 MNHEY and CDR2 SVGAGI. The V end was cut by 6 bases, the J end by 5 bases, with 14 bases between. The CDR3 sequence is CASRNRARNEQYF. CDR3 bases: TGTGCCAGCAGAAACAGGGCTAGGAACGAGCAGTACTTC.

The chain employs TRBV18 and TRBJ1-1; D is unresolved. This CDR3 spans 14 amino acids. Trimming left V 3 bases short and J 0 bases short, with 8 bases between. Germline-derived CDR1 and CDR2 are KGHSH and LQKENI. The CDR3 reads CASSPSPVNTEAFF. The DNA of the CDR3 is TGTGCCAGCTCACCTTCCCCCGTGAACACTGAAGCTTTCTTT.

For the CDR3, the DNA is TGTGCCAGCAGTGAAAGCCTCGCTAGCGGGTTCCACAATGAGCAGTTCTTC. It yields the protein CASSESLASGFHNEQFF. The chain couples TRBV6-1 to TRBJ2-1; 8 bases are shared with TRBD2. Per germline, CDR1 MNHNS and CDR2 SASEGT. The CDR3 is 17 residues long. J gave up 5 bases and V 2 bases, and 11 bases lay outside the gene matches.

The V and J genes are TRBV5-1 and TRBJ2-3; a weak D match, TRBD2 (6 bases). Trimming cost V 4 bases and J 1 base, with 13 bases left between them. Germline V lookup: CDR1 SGHRS, CDR2 YFSETQ. CDR3 length: 15 amino acids. The chain's CDR3 is CASSGEEGGTDTQYF. The CDR3, as DNA: TGCGCCAGCAGCGGGGAGGAAGGGGGCACAGATACGCAGTATTTT.

This chain connects TRBV28 to TRBJ2-1; 13 nucleotides agree with TRBD2. There are 15 residues in the CDR3. Trimming removed 4 bases from V and 9 bases from J; junction bases left unmatched: 6. Germline V gene lookup returns CDR1 MDHEN and CDR2 SYDVKM. CDR3 DNA: TGTGCCAGCAGTTCCCCGACTAGCGGGAGGATTGAGCAGTTCTTC. This gives the protein CASSSPTSGRIEQFF.

The chain uses TRBV6-4 and TRBJ2-1; TRBD2 matches 8 bases. Germline V gene lookup returns CDR1 MRHNA and CDR2 SNTAGT. This CDR3 spans 12 amino acids. In nucleotides, the CDR3 is TGTGTCCCGGGGGGGGAGGGCAATGAGCAGTTCTTC. Its translation is CVPGGEGNEQFF.

V gene TRBV19 combines with J gene TRBJ1-1; D is uncertain. The germline V and J ends were trimmed by 8 bases and 1 base, with 11 bases remaining between them. The CDR3 runs 13 residues. Germline loops: CDR1 LNHDA, CDR2 SQIVND (reference sequence). DNA of the CDR3: TGTGCCAGTTCGCCTACTCGGAACACTGAAGCTTTCTTT. Translation: CASSPTRNTEAFF. The full variable domain, rest sourced from reference TRBV19 and TRBJ1-1, is DGGITQSPKYLFRKEGQNVTLSCEQNLNHDAMYWYRQDPGQGLRLIYYSQIVNDFQKGDIAEGYSVSREKKESFPLTVTSAQKNPTAFYLCASSPTRNTEAFFGQGTRLTVV.

The chain joins TRBV7-6 to TRBJ2-7; the D gene is possibly TRBD1 (5 bases). The CDR3 runs 13 residues. V was pared by 0 bases and J by 5 bases, with 8 bases between. The germline gives CDR1 SGHVS, CDR2 FNYEAQ. The CDR3 DNA reads as TGTGCCAGCAGCTTAGCCCAGGGCCACGAGCAGTACTTC. It translates to CASSLAQGHEQYF.

This clone was recorded only once. The rearrangement links TRBV15 to TRBJ1-1, with D uncertain. Trimming took off 0 bases at V and 8 bases at J, with 7 bases between the two ends. Germline CDR1 is LNHNV and CDR2 is YYDKDF (reference sequence). The CDR3 spans 12 residues. The CDR3 loop reads CATSRDSLEAFF. DNA for the CDR3: TGTGCCACCAGCAGAGATTCCCTAGAAGCTTTCTTT.

This clone was seen a few times. This chain joins TRBV19 and TRBJ1-1, with 7 nucleotides matching TRBD1. The V segment lost 10 bases and the J segment 4 bases; nucleotides outside the gene matches: 12. CDR3 size: 14 residues. CDR1 and CDR2 (germline): LNHDA, SQIVND (reference sequence). Written as DNA, the CDR3 is TGTGCCACCCACCGACAGGGCAGATCCACTGAAGCTTTCTTT. It specifies CATHRQGRSTEAFF.